The entry below describes one T cell receptor (beta chain). Its antigen is not known. The source of the sample is a study of cytomegalovirus exposure and HLA in healthy donors. Study in general: The 90 to 150 validation repertoires matched the 666 first-cohort repertoires in platform, a later analysis reported. The study's findings and limits: Cytomegalovirus status, reportedly, was diagnosed with high specificity and sensitivity by the classifier.

Method: immunoSEQ multiplex PCR; TCRdb's copy keeps in-frame clones and lacks some. The top ten clones hold roughly 4.2% of a sample with under 200,000 clones, roughly 91% of them seen once. Germline V CDR1 and CDR2: ENHRY, SYGVKD. Trimming took 6 bases from V and 0 from J; bases not matched to a gene: 8. This CDR3 is built from 15 residues. This chain joins TRBV10-3 and TRBJ2-7; 7 bases map to TRBD1. Input material: PBMCs. The receptor was derived from a man younger than 35 in good health and CMV-seropositive. CDR3 residues: CAIRDPGQSSYEQYF. Written as DNA, the CDR3 is TGTGCCATCAGGGACCCGGGACAGAGCTCCTACGAGCAGTACTTC.